This T cell receptor beta chain was recorded in a study of blood T cells in healthy people across ages. Study observations and caveats: Without sorted subsets, naive and antigen-experienced compartments could not be conclusively compared. Unknown CMV status may confound age-related changes in expanded clones.

Note on this clonotype: Its antigen is not known. The germline gene is not matched at one end of the junction; a read error may be the cause.

Using a J-beta primer mix together with a sample-barcoded 5' primer, a second PCR was run for roughly 6 to 11 cycles. One entry per CDR3 protein results from TCRdb running MiXCR on the 5' RACE reads. This sample yields 700,000 to 1,000,000 distinct CDR3 sequences, of which around 45% are seen a single time; approximately 20% belongs to the top ten. Each sample had at least 7 million PBMCs isolated. The CDR3 extends over 15 amino acids. Germline V gives CDR1 SGHKS, CDR2 YYEKEE (reference sequence). Input material: blood. This chain uses TRBV5-5 with TRBJ2-1, with 8 bases fitting TRBD2. This clonotype was sampled from a man in his sixties in good health. The CDR3 loop reads CASSSLAGGYNERFF. The CDR3 DNA reads TGTGCCAGCAGCTCCCTTGCGGGGGGATACAATGAGCGGTTCTTC.